This TCR beta chain was documented in a study of T-cell reconstitution after alpha-beta-depleted transplantation in children. The TCRbeta library incorporated unique molecular identifiers. MiXCR, applied by TCRdb to the PCR reads, yields one record per CDR3 protein. This repertoire shows a few hundred thousand distinct CDR3 sequences, roughly an eighth found once; its top ten account for less than 6.5%. V shed 0 bases, J shed 9 bases, and the junction held 9 bases outside the gene matches. There are 16 residues in the CDR3. Per germline, CDR1 SGHRS and CDR2 YFSETQ. The clonotype comes from a human donor who donated a stem cell graft to a child with combined immunodeficiency. The chain uses TRBV5-1 and TRBJ2-1; 10 bases align to TRBD2. The sequencing used PBMCs from the stem cell graft donor, collected from the stem cell graft. This CDR3 is CASSLAGASGSLEQFF. For the CDR3, the DNA is TGCGCCAGCAGCTTGGCCGGGGCTAGCGGGAGTCTTGAGCAGTTCTTC.